The source of this T cell receptor beta chain is a study of cytomegalovirus exposure and HLA in healthy donors. Broader study findings: TCR beta V- and J-gene trimming, according to a later analysis, was linked to a missense DCLRE1C variant.

This CDR3 spans 14 amino acids. Per the germline V gene, CDR1 is MNHNS and CDR2 is SASEGT. Trimming took 2 bases from V and 0 from J, leaving 8 bases between them. The PCR employed 60 Vbeta primers together with 13 Jbeta primers. Repertoires were generated with immunoSEQ multiplex PCR, while TCRdb's copy carries only in-frame clones and drops some. The sample contains approximately 56,000 clones, 55% to 80% of which appear only once. Worth noting for this clone: Its antigen remains unknown.

V gene TRBV6-1 combines with J gene TRBJ2-7; no definite D call. Source material: PBMCs. The sequence derives from a woman aged 45-59 years in good health and CMV-seropositive. CDR3 sequence reads: CASSEYSISYEQYF. The CDR3 DNA reads as TGTGCCAGCAGTGAATACTCGATCTCCTACGAGCAGTACTTC.